Below are 27 T cell receptor beta chains sequenced from a single sample in a study of cytomegalovirus exposure and HLA in healthy donors. The PCR made use of 60 Vbeta and 13 Jbeta primers. Using immunoSEQ multiplex PCR, the repertoire was profiled, and TCRdb retains in-frame clones only, with some absent. Counted here are 65,000 to 85,000 clones, roughly 85% occurring once; the ten biggest clones make up approximately 1.9%. Material: PBMCs. The origin of the receptors is a woman in her twenties or thirties in good health and CMV-seronegative.

The chain carries TRBV10-3 and TRBJ1-6; TRBD1 agrees at 7 bases. The CDR3 is made up of 16 amino acids. Trimming took 7 bases from V and 3 from J; bases not matched to a gene: 9. Germline assignment: CDR1 ENHRY and CDR2 SYGVKD. In DNA form, the CDR3 reads TGTGCCATCATTGATACCGGGACAGACTATAATTCACCCCTCCACTTT. Translation: CAIIDTGTDYNSPLHF.

The chain recombines TRBV7-8 with TRBJ2-1; TRBD2 aligns across 11 bases. Germline loops: CDR1 SGHVS, CDR2 FQNEAQ. V shed 2 bases and J 10 bases; nucleotides not matched to a gene: 10. This CDR3 has 16 amino acids. CDR3 region: CASSLPLAGETWEQFF. CDR3 nucleotides: TGTGCCAGCAGCTTACCACTAGCGGGAGAGACTTGGGAGCAGTTCTTC.

This chain links TRBV21-1 with TRBJ2-7; no check of the table's D call, TRBD2, against the DNA was made. TRBV21-1 is given as a pseudogene. This CDR3 is 17 amino acids long. The CDR3 reads CASSKEDSGREVYEQYF. DNA for the CDR3: TGTGCCAGCAGCAAAGAGGATAGCGGGAGAGAGGTCTACGAGCAGTACTTC.

In its sample, this clone was seen a few times. The chain links TRBV29-1 to TRBJ2-7; 7 bases align to TRBD1. There are 15 residues in the CDR3. The J segment lost 2 bases and the V segment lost 2 bases, leaving 9 bases of the junction unmatched. Germline lookup yields CDR1 SQVTM and CDR2 ANQGSEA. In DNA form, the CDR3 reads TGCAGCGTTGAATACCGGGGCAGGGGGACCTACGAGCAGTACTTC. Translating it yields CSVEYRGRGTYEQYF.

The rearrangement joins TRBV6-4 to TRBJ1-6; 8 bases are shared with TRBD1. Germline V gene sequence: CDR1 MRHNA, CDR2 SNTAGT. Losses at the gene ends were 5 bases for V and 7 bases for J; bases not matched to a gene: 7. This CDR3 has 15 residues. The CDR3 here is CASSLGQGGNSPLHF. The CDR3 DNA reads as TGTGCCAGCAGTCTCGGACAGGGAGGGAATTCACCCCTCCACTTT.

The chain couples TRBV7-3 to TRBJ2-6, with 7 positions matching TRBD1. Germline V gene data show CDR1 as SGHTA and CDR2 as FQGTGA. The J segment lost 4 bases and the V segment lost 5 bases, leaving 14 bases of the junction unmatched. This CDR3 contains 18 residues. The DNA for the CDR3 is TGTGCCAGCAGCGATAACAGGGGTTCAGCGTTGGGGGCCAACGTCCTGACTTTC. This encodes CASSDNRGSALGANVLTF.

Concerning this clone itself: An end of the junction does not agree with germline; a read error may underlie this. J is TRBJ1-1 and V is TRBV7-9, with 8 bases identical to TRBD1. The CDR3 has 17 residues. Germline V gene data show CDR1 as SEHNR and CDR2 as FQNEAQ (reference sequence). CDR3 DNA sequence: TGTTCCAGCAGCTCCACCATCCGGGACAGGAGGGATACTGAAGCTTTCTTT. It is translated as CSSSSTIRDRRDTEAFF.

The chain carries TRBV7-9 and TRBJ2-1; TRBD2 matches at 7 bases. The CDR3 runs to 13 residues. CDR1 and CDR2 (germline): SEHNR, FQNEAQ (reference sequence). V was clipped by 5 bases and J by 6 bases; unmatched bases: 4. CDR3 in DNA: TGTGCCAGCAGCCCGGGAGGTAGCAATGAGCAGTTCTTC. Amino acid sequence: CASSPGGSNEQFF.

The chain links TRBV12-5 to TRBJ2-7; 7 positions match TRBD1. The germline V gene has CDR1 LGHNT and CDR2 FRNRAP. The CDR3 is 16 amino acids. V gave up 6 bases and J gave up 6 bases; unmatched junction bases: 17. The CDR3 reads CASGRRDSKPRSEQYF. CDR3 coding DNA: TGTGCTAGTGGGCGCCGGGACAGCAAGCCGCGTAGCGAGCAGTACTTC.

This rearrangement joins TRBV5-1 to TRBJ1-3, with 8 bases fitting TRBD1. The germline CDR1 and CDR2 sequences are SGHRS and YFSETQ. The CDR3 contains 16 residues. Trimming removed 4 bases from V and 0 bases from J; junction bases left unmatched: 6. Written as DNA, the CDR3 is TGCGCCAGCAGCCCTCAGGGGGCGTCCTCTGGAAACACCATATATTTT. The encoded protein is CASSPQGASSGNTIYF.

V gene TRBV11-3 combines with J gene TRBJ2-5, with D possibly TRBD1 on 6 matching bases. Per germline, CDR1 SGHNT and CDR2 YENEEA. The CDR3 contains 14 residues. The V and J ends lost 5 bases and 6 bases respectively, with 16 bases between them. CDR3 amino acids: CASSIGQGPKTQYF. For the CDR3, the DNA is TGTGCCAGCAGCATCGGGCAGGGGCCCAAGACCCAGTACTTC.

Here the CDR3 DNA reads TGTGCCAGCAGCTACCTCGGGACAGGTAGCAATCAGCCCCAGCATTTT. It encodes CASSYLGTGSNQPQHF. The chain combines TRBV5-4 with TRBJ1-5; 8 bases are shared with TRBD1. CDR1 and CDR2 (germline): SGHNT, YYREEE (reference sequence). V lost 3 bases and J lost 0; bases outside the gene matches: 5. CDR3 length equals 16 residues.

The genes are TRBV11-2 and TRBJ2-4; 8 nucleotides line up with TRBD1. The CDR3 runs 13 residues. V shed 3 bases and J 8 bases; nucleotides not matched to a gene: 3. Germline CDR1 reads SGHAT; CDR2 reads FQNNGV. The CDR3 here is CASSFQGADIQYF. CDR3 sequence (DNA): TGTGCCAGCAGCTTCCAGGGGGCAGACATTCAGTACTTC.

The genes are TRBV7-8 and TRBJ2-1, with D unresolved. Trimming removed 5 bases at V and 9 bases at J, with 14 bases between. This CDR3 has 13 amino acids. Germline V gene sequence: CDR1 SGHVS, CDR2 FQNEAQ. CDR3 amino acids: CASSTVQVGEQFF. CDR3 nucleotide sequence: TGTGCCAGCAGCACCGTCCAAGTCGGTGAGCAGTTCTTC.

The chain employs TRBV5-1 and TRBJ1-2; D remains ambiguous. The V gene lost 5 bases and the J gene lost 8 bases, with 19 bases spanning the gap. Germline V CDR1 and CDR2: SGHRS, YFSETQ. CDR3 length equals 14 residues. DNA for the CDR3: TGCGCCAGCAGACCCCTGGAGGGAACGGAAGGCTACACCTTC. Protein sequence: CASRPLEGTEGYTF.

This chain joins TRBV5-1 and TRBJ2-5; D might be TRBD2 (6 bases). The CDR3 is 14 amino acids. The germline CDR1 and CDR2 sequences are SGHRS and YFSETQ. With 0 bases removed from V and 1 base from J, the gap between germline ends came to 7 bases. The CDR3 loop reads CASSLGSGQETQYF. The CDR3 DNA sequence: TGCGCCAGCAGCTTGGGTAGCGGCCAAGAGACCCAGTACTTC.

CDR3 DNA sequence: TGCGCCAGCAGCCAAGGGGCAGGGGCGGGAGATACGCAGTATTTT. It encodes CASSQGAGAGDTQYF. The genes are TRBV4-3 and TRBJ2-3; D may be TRBD1 (6 bases). Germline V CDR1 and CDR2: LGHNA, YSLEER. Trimming pared 1 base from V and 5 bases from J, leaving 13 bases between. The CDR3 is 15 residues long.

The chain combines TRBV4-1 with TRBJ2-7, with 12 bases fitting TRBD2. Losses at the gene ends were 1 base for V and 5 bases for J; bases not matched to a gene: 0. This CDR3 spans 14 amino acids. Germline V gives CDR1 MGHRA, CDR2 YSYEKL. The CDR3 region is CASSQGTSGNEQYF. The CDR3, as DNA: TGCGCCAGCAGCCAAGGGACTAGCGGGAACGAGCAGTACTTC.

This clone was observed a handful of times. The chain is built from TRBV6-4 and TRBJ1-1, with 9 nucleotides matching TRBD1. This CDR3 has 14 residues. J gave up 4 bases and V 5 bases, and 5 bases lay outside the gene matches. In germline, CDR1 is MRHNA, CDR2 SNTAGT. The CDR3 DNA reads TGTGCCAGCAGTACAGGGGGCAGTGGCACTGAAGCTTTCTTT. Residues: CASSTGGSGTEAFF.

V is TRBV10-3 and J is TRBJ2-2; 13 positions agree with TRBD2. From germline, CDR1 is ENHRY and CDR2 SYGVKD. The CDR3 is 18 residues long. V shed 6 bases and J 0 bases; nucleotides not matched to a gene: 7. The CDR3 loop reads CAISPLAGGPSNTGELFF. The DNA for the CDR3 is TGTGCCATCAGCCCACTAGCGGGAGGGCCATCGAACACCGGGGAGCTGTTTTTT.

The chain carries TRBV7-2 and TRBJ2-5; 9 bases are shared with TRBD2. Unmatched junction bases numbered 10, after V lost 5 bases and J lost 3 bases. Germline CDR1 is SGHTA and CDR2 is FQGNSA. The CDR3 length is 16 residues. The CDR3 DNA sequence: TGTGCCAGCAGCCGTACCCTTAGCGGGAGTAAAGAGACCCAGTACTTC. This translates into CASSRTLSGSKETQYF.

In nucleotides, the CDR3 is TGTGCCAGCAGTGAGTCCCTCGGGACAAAAGGCTACACCTTC. The encoded protein is CASSESLGTKGYTF. This chain uses TRBV2 with TRBJ1-2, with D possibly TRBD1 on 6 matching bases. V was shortened by 3 bases and J by 8 bases, with 16 bases between the two germline ends. CDR1 and CDR2 from the germline V gene are SNHLY and FYNNEI. The CDR3 loop spans 14 amino acids. Full variable domain (rest looked up from reference TRBV2 and TRBJ1-2): EPEVTQTPSHQVTQMGQEVILRCVPISNHLYFYWYRQILGQKVEFLVSFYNNEISEKSEIFDDQFSVERPDGSNFTLKIRSTKLEDSAMYFCASSESLGTKGYTFGSGTRLTVV.

The V call is TRBV9, the J call TRBJ2-1; possible D gene TRBD2, 6 bases. The CDR3 runs to 15 residues. CDR1 SGDLS and CDR2 YYNGEE come from the germline V gene. V lost 4 bases to trimming and J lost 1 base, with 12 bases between them. CDR3 nucleotides: TGTGCCAGCAGCCCGCGGGAAAAGTCCTACAATGAGCAGTTCTTC. Its protein product is CASSPREKSYNEQFF.

The chain couples TRBV11-3 to TRBJ2-5; TRBD2 might be the D (5 bases). The V gene lost 3 bases and the J gene lost 5 bases, with 16 bases spanning the gap. The CDR3 contains 15 residues. Germline V gene data show CDR1 as SGHNT and CDR2 as YENEEA. The CDR3: CASSFLTIGMETQYF. The CDR3 DNA sequence: TGTGCCAGCAGCTTTTTAACGATCGGGATGGAGACCCAGTACTTC.

The J gene is TRBJ2-3, the V gene TRBV21-1; the tabulated D call, TRBD2, remains unverified against the DNA. TRBV21-1 represents a pseudogene. The CDR3 is made up of 16 amino acids. CDR3: CASSKRGGRAVDTQYF. CDR3 nucleotide sequence: TGTGCCAGCAGCAAACGGGGCGGGAGGGCCGTAGATACGCAGTATTTT.

The chain is built from TRBV18 and TRBJ2-6, with 9 bases lining up with TRBD1. With V trimmed by 3 bases and J by 1 base, 7 bases remained unmatched. The CDR3 spans 18 residues. The germline V gene encodes CDR1 KGHSH and CDR2 LQKENI. This CDR3 is CASSPRGQGRSGANVLTF. The CDR3 bases are TGTGCCAGCTCACCCCGCGGACAGGGGAGATCTGGGGCCAACGTCCTGACTTTC.

The chain joins TRBV28 to TRBJ1-4; unclear D gene. The germline V gene encodes CDR1 MDHEN and CDR2 SYDVKM. The length of the CDR3 is 15 residues. V was cut by 5 bases and J by 4 bases, with 14 bases left in between. CDR3 sequence: CASSLSGNHNEKLFF. Written as DNA, the CDR3 is TGTGCCAGCAGTCTATCCGGGAACCATAATGAAAAACTGTTTTTT. Using reference TRBV28 and TRBJ1-4 for the parts outside the CDR3, the full variable domain is DVKVTQSSRYLVKRTGEKVFLECVQDMDHENMFWYRQDPGLGLRLIYFSYDVKMKEKGDIPEGYSVSREKKERFSLILESASTNQTSMYLCASSLSGNHNEKLFFGSGTQLSVL.